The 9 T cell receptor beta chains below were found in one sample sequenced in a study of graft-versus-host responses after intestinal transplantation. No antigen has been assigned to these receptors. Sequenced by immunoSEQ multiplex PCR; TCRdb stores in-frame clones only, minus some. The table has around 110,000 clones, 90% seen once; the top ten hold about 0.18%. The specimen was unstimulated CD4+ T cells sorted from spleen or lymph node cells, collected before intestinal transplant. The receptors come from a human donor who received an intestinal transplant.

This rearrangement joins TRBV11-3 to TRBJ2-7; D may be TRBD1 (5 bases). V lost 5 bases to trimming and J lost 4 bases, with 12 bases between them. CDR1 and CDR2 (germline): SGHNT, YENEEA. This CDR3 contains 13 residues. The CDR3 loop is CASSQSQDYEQYF. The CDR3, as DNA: TGTGCCAGCAGCCAATCACAGGATTACGAGCAGTACTTC. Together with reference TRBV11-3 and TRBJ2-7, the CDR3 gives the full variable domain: EAGVVQSPRYKIIEKKQPVAFWCNPISGHNTLYWYLQNLGQGPELLIRYENEEAVDDSQLPKDRFSAERLKGVDSTLKIQPAELGDSAVYLCASSQSQDYEQYFGPGTRLTVT.

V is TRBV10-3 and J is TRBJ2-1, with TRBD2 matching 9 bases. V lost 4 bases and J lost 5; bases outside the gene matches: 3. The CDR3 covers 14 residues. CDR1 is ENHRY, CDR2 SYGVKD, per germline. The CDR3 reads CAISGGGGDNEQFF. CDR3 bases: TGTGCCATCAGTGGCGGGGGGGGAGACAATGAGCAGTTCTTC.

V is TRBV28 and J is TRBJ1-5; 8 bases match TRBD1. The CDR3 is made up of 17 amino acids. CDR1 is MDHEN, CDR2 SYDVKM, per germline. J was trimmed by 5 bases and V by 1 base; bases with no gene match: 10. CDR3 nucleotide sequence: TGTGCCAGCAGTTTATCGGGGACAGGCATGCTTCATCAGCCCCAGCATTTT. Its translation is CASSLSGTGMLHQPQHF.

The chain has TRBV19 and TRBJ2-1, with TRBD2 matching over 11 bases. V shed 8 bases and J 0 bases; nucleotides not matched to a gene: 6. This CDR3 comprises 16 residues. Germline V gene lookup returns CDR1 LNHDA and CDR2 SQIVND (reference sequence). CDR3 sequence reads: CASWPSGGTSYNEQFF. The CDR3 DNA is TGTGCCAGTTGGCCTAGCGGGGGGACCTCCTACAATGAGCAGTTCTTC. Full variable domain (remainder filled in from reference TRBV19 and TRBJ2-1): DGGITQSPKYLFRKEGQNVTLSCEQNLNHDAMYWYRQDPGQGLRLIYYSQIVNDFQKGDIAEGYSVSREKKESFPLTVTSAQKNPTAFYLCASWPSGGTSYNEQFFGPGTRLTVL.

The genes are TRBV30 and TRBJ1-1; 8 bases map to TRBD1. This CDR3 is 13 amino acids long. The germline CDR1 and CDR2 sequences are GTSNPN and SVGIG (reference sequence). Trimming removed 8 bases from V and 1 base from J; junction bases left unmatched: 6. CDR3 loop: CARKGQANTEAFF. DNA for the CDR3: TGTGCCCGGAAGGGACAGGCGAACACTGAAGCTTTCTTT.

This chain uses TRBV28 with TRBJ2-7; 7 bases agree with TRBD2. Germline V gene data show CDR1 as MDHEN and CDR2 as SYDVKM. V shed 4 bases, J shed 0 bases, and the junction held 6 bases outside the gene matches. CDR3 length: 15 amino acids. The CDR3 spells CASSSAGESSYEQYF. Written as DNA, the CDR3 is TGTGCCAGCAGTTCGGCGGGAGAGAGCTCCTACGAGCAGTACTTC.

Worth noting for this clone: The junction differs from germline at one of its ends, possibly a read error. The CDR3: CASSDSPGQVPIF. As DNA, the CDR3 is TGTGCCAGCAGTGACTCTCCCGGACAGGTGCCGATCTTC. J is TRBJ2-1 and V is TRBV6-4; TRBD1 agrees at 7 bases. Per the germline V gene, CDR1 is MRHNA and CDR2 is SNTAGT. The CDR3 extends over 13 amino acids.

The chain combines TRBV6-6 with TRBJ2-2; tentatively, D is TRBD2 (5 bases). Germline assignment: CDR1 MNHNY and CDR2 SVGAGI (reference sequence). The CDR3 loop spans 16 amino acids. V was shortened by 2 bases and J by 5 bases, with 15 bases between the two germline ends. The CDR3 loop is CASSYRESALTGELFF. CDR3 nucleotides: TGTGCCAGCAGTTACAGGGAGAGCGCCTTAACCGGGGAGCTGTTTTTT.

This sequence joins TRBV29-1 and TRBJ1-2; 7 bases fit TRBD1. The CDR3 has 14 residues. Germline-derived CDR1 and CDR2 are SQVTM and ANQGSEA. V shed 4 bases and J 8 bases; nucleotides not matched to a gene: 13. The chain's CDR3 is CSVVDRADLGGYTF. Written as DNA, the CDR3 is TGCAGCGTTGTCGACAGGGCTGATCTGGGAGGCTACACCTTC.